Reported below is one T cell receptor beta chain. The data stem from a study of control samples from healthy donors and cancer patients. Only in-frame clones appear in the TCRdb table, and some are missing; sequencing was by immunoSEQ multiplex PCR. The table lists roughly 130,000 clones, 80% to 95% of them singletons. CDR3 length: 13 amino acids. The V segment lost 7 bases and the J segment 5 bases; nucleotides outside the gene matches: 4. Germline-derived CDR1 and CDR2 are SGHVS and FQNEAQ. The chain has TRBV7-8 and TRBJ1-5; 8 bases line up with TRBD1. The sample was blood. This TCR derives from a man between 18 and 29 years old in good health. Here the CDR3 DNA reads TGTGCCAGCACCAGGGGACAGGATCAGCCCCAGCATTTT. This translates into CASTRGQDQPQHF. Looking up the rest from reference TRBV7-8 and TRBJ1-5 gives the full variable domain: GAGVSQSPRYKVAKRGQDVALRCDPISGHVSLFWYQQALGQGPEFLTYFQNEAQLDKSGLPSDRFFAERPEGSVSTLKIQRTQQEDSAVYLCASTRGQDQPQHFGDGTRLSIL.